This TCR beta chain is drawn from a study of cytomegalovirus exposure and HLA in healthy donors. General study results and limits: In a later analysis, TCR association rates varied by HLA locus: DRB1 most, HLA-C fewest.

As concerns this clone: Its antigen is still unknown.

V was pared by 6 bases and J by 1 base, with 5 bases of the junction left unmatched. The CDR3 has 13 residues. Germline assignment: CDR1 SQVTM and CDR2 ANQGSEA. A multiplex PCR was run with 60 Vbeta primers and 13 Jbeta primers. The data were produced by immunoSEQ multiplex PCR, yet TCRdb's version contains in-frame clones alone and is incomplete. Seen in this sample are approximately 130,000 clones; the ten most common clones hold 2%. The rearrangement uses TRBV29-1 and TRBJ1-1; 7 nucleotides align to TRBD1. This clonotype was sampled from a woman aged 60 to 75 in good health and CMV-seronegative. Sequencing input: PBMCs. In nucleotides, the CDR3 is TGCAGCGTCTCGACAGGGCGGAACACTGAAGCTTTCTTT. Translation gives CSVSTGRNTEAFF.